Presented here are 2 T cell receptor beta chains from one specimen sequenced in a study of CD8 T cells in ankylosing spondylitis. Findings and caveats of the study: One TCR beta motif, made up of under ten highly homologous variants, appeared characteristic of ankylosing spondylitis blood.

For these receptors, no antigen is known. TCRdb redid the calling of the 5' RACE reads with MiXCR, one entry per CDR3 protein. The sample holds about 390,000 distinct CDR3 sequences; about 20% are singletons and the top ten take about 15%. The material sequenced was blood, either unsorted or a sorted T cell fraction (not recorded which). These receptors were obtained from a male donor with ankylosing spondylitis.

The J gene is TRBJ2-1, the V gene TRBV20-1, with 7 nucleotides matching TRBD2. The CDR3 loop spans 15 amino acids. CDR1 and CDR2 from the germline V gene are DFQATT and SNEGSKA (reference sequence). Trimming cost V 2 bases and J 3 bases; bases outside gene matches: 7. CDR3 sequence (DNA): TGCAGTGCTAGACCTCGCGGGAGCATCTACAATGAGCAGTTCTTC. This translates into CSARPRGSIYNEQFF.

This clonotype was observed a handful of times. The chain joins TRBV15 to TRBJ2-7; D is possibly TRBD1 (5 bases). The CDR3 runs to 15 residues. In germline, CDR1 is LNHNV, CDR2 YYDKDF (reference sequence). The ends were cut back, 0 bases at V and 2 bases at J, with 11 bases in the middle. In nucleotides, the CDR3 is TGTGCCACCAGCAGAGATAAGGGCAGGGCCTACGAGCAGTACTTC. It yields the protein CATSRDKGRAYEQYF. Drawing the rest from reference TRBV15 and TRBJ2-7, the complete variable domain is DAMVIQNPRYQVTQFGKPVTLSCSQTLNHNVMYWYQQKSSQAPKLLFHYYDKDFNNEADTPDNFQSRRPNTSFCFLDIRSPGLGDTAMYLCATSRDKGRAYEQYFGPGTRLTVT.